This T cell receptor beta chain was identified during a study of CD8 T cells in ankylosing spondylitis. Broader study findings: Characteristic of ankylosing spondylitis blood, it appeared, was a TCR beta motif comprising eight highly homologous variants. Earlier work had already found some motif variants in reactive arthritis synovial fluid and blood. Relatively rare in peripheral blood, disease-linked clones were also CD8+.

From germline, CDR1 is MNHEY and CDR2 SMNVEV (reference sequence). The CDR3 contains 16 residues. The V end was cut by 5 bases, the J end by 0 bases, with 14 bases between. This clonotype was seen more than once but under ten times. Its antigen remains unidentified. Quantitative 5'-RACE was performed with molecular barcodes, and it yielded the TCR beta libraries. TCRdb ran MiXCR on the 5' RACE reads and lists one entry per CDR3 protein. Of some 350,000 distinct CDR3 sequences detected, about 14% appear once; the ten largest clones hold approximately 1%. V is TRBV27 and J is TRBJ2-1, with D hard to call. Specimen: blood, either unsorted or a sorted T cell fraction (not recorded which). The TCR sequence derives from a male donor with ankylosing spondylitis or in good health (not recorded which). CDR3: CASSTPRSSSYNEQFF. Written as DNA, the CDR3 is TGTGCCAGCAGTACCCCCAGGTCGAGCTCCTACAATGAGCAGTTCTTC.